This T cell receptor beta chain was recovered during a study of blood T cell repertoires in COVID-19. In the original workflow: Reference gene primer amplification gave estimated nucleated cell counts. Assay used: immunoSEQ multiplex PCR; TCRdb lists only in-frame clones, some missing. D and trimming were read from the DNA, whereas the V and J calls and clone size are those reported in that table. In the table there are over 45,000 clones, about 89% of which are singletons. The TCR originated in a woman in her fifties or sixties with active or convalescent COVID-19. The sample comprised peripheral blood.

The CDR3 loop reads CASSQGPYEQYF. CDR3 nucleotide sequence: TGTGCCAGCAGCCAGGGTCCTTACGAGCAGTACTTC. The J gene is TRBJ2-7, the V gene TRBV6-5; possible D gene TRBD1, 5 bases. The germline V gene has CDR1 MNHEY and CDR2 SVGAGI. CDR3 size: 12 residues. V lost 6 bases and J 4 bases, leaving 10 bases between the germline ends.